This T cell receptor beta chain was sequenced for a study of blood T cell repertoires in COVID-19 (dated by TCRdb to 2018 to 2021). The study in broad terms: Samples covering the acute and convalescent phases of COVID-19 were provided by collaborators in the United States, Italy and Spain. The prospective study material was composed of cDNA or gDNA derived from T cells, B-cell-depleted T cells, or PBMCs. Subjects who had been exposed to COVID-19, were actively infected with it, or had recovered from it provided the deeply sampled blood TCRbeta repertoires that made up the dataset. A freely available public database, intended as a resource for researchers studying the immune response to SARS-CoV-2, is where the repertoires were released. The samples were drawn from the first 160 participants of the ongoing ImmuneRACE study and from under 1,500 subjects provided by 6 global collaborators. Sample metadata almost always included a de-identified subject ID, COVID-19 status, age in years and sex. HLA class I and class II types, where available, came from metadata supplied by the sample provider rather than from assay-based typing.

Findings and caveats that apply to the study as a whole: How much clinical and demographic metadata was included differed by source and by participant, and the metadata was provided uncurated.

Comments on this clone: The antigen this receptor binds is unknown. Base qualities are missing; no much larger clone stands one base away.

Each collaborating institution followed its own protocols to collect whole blood in K2EDTA tubes. Collaborator samples were shipped for TCRbeta analysis as frozen whole blood, isolated PBMCs, or DNA extracted from either sample type. TCRbeta CDR3 regions were amplified from genomic DNA using the immunoSEQ Assay, a bias-controlled multiplex PCR. The paper's processing steps were these. Nucleated cell counts per sample were estimated from amplification of reference gene primers within the assay. To quantify the absolute abundance of each unique TCRbeta CDR3 rearrangement, sequence reads were collapsed and filtered. For each sample, productive Simpson clonality was calculated as the square root of Simpson's diversity index over productive rearrangements. What TCRdb holds here is the immuneACCESS table cut down to in-frame rearrangements. Part of the clones is not present; checked against another copy, under half of the missing clones reflect an unresolved V gene, and the others are unexplained. For V, J and clone size, that table is used; D and trimming come from the DNA. Within this sample are fewer than 250,000 clones, with 65% to 85% of them counted one time only. The top ten clonotypes cover 8% to 10% of the sample.

The TCR comes from a woman aged 45-59 years with acute or convalescent COVID-19. What was sequenced was peripheral blood.

This receptor has the CDR3 CASSLEGDSGANVLTF. The nucleotide sequence reads as follows: TGTGCCAGCAGCTTGGAAGGGGACTCTGGGGCCAACGTCCTGACTTTC. The V gene is TRBV5-4 and the J gene is TRBJ2-6; TRBD1 might be the D gene, on 5 matching bases. The germline V gene (reference sequence) supplies CDR1 SGHNT and CDR2 YYREEE. The CDR3 covers 16 residues, taking in both the cysteine and the phenylalanine. The entry retains the CDR3 DNA only, 48 bases that are in frame from base 1. V is reduced by 0 bases and J by 0 bases, leaving a spacing of 7 bases between them.